The 30 T cell receptor beta chains presented below share a single source sample, sequenced in a study of kidney transplant recipient with SARS-CoV-2 infection. A single record per CDR3 protein comes from TCRdb applying MiXCR to the reads. This sample carries roughly 250,000 distinct CDR3 sequences, 29% of them seen once, and the ten largest clones take under 7.5%. Sequencing used a blood sample, obtained at baseline and on day 111 from a kidney transplant recipient. The receptors here all came from a male patient between 25 and 39 years old who had COVID-19 and was a kidney transplant recipient. Some of the T cells might come from the graft donor.

Points on this clonotype: This may arise from a read error, as a much more abundant clone is one base away. This sequence joins TRBV11-2 and TRBJ2-3; 12 bases are a match to TRBD2. Looked up from germline, CDR1 is SGHAT and CDR2 is FQNNGV. This CDR3 spans 16 amino acids. Here the CDR3 DNA reads TGTACCAGCAGCTTGACTAGCGGGAGCAGGACAGATACGCAGTATTTT. It is translated as CTSSLTSGSRTDTQYF. Based on the CDR3 plus reference TRBV11-2 and TRBJ2-3, the full variable domain is EAGVAQSPRYKIIEKRQSVAFWCNPISGHATLYWYQQILGQGPKLLIQFQNNGVVDDSQLPKDRFSAERLKGVDSTLKIQPAKLEDSAVYLCTSSLTSGSRTDTQYFGPGTRLTVL.

About this clonotype itself: A read error is possible here, since a much larger clone lies one base away. This sequence joins TRBV10-3 and TRBJ2-1; 7 positions agree with TRBD1. The DNA end lines up better with TRBJ2-7; the J call may be wrong. The germline V gene has CDR1 ENHRY and CDR2 SYGVKD. This CDR3 has 12 residues. CDR3 DNA: TGTGCCATCAGTGGGGACAGCTACGCGCAGTACTTC. Protein sequence: CAISGDSYAQYF.

In its sample, this clonotype was seen many times. The gene calls are TRBV6-5 and TRBJ1-4; TRBD1 aligns across 9 bases. Germline assignment: CDR1 MNHEY and CDR2 SVGAGI. The J segment lost 11 bases and the V segment lost 4 bases, leaving 5 bases of the junction unmatched. The CDR3 spans 13 residues. For the CDR3, the DNA is TGTGCCAGCAGTTCACAGGGGGCATTCAAACTGTTTTTT. It translates to CASSSQGAFKLFF.

In the case of this clonotype: A much larger clone sits a single nucleotide away, making a read error possible. The J gene is TRBJ2-1, the V gene TRBV19; no reliable D call. With the DNA end fitting TRBJ1-2 better, the J assignment may be wrong. The CDR3 loop spans 17 amino acids. Germline lookup yields CDR1 LNHDA and CDR2 SQIVND (reference sequence). In DNA form, the CDR3 reads TGTGCCAGTAGTTTCCTATCGACAAGTCGAAAGACCTATGGCTACACCTTC. This codes for CASSFLSTSRKTYGYTF.

There are many counts of this clonotype. The rearrangement uses TRBV15 and TRBJ1-2, with no clear D. Trimming removed 4 bases at V and 4 bases at J, with 22 bases between. Germline V lookup: CDR1 LNHNV, CDR2 YYDKDF (reference sequence). CDR3 size: 17 residues. The CDR3 reads CATSIFKRCGKTYGYTF. CDR3 coding DNA: TGTGCCACCAGCATCTTTAAAAGGTGTGGAAAGACCTATGGCTACACCTTC.

This clonotype was seen repeatedly, ten times or more. The CDR3 is CGRHPRITQSRANVLTF. The CDR3 DNA is TGTGGCAGGCACCCAAGGATAACACAAAGTCGGGCCAACGTCCTGACTTTC. This sequence joins TRBV8-2 and TRBJ2-6. TRBV8-2 is classified as a pseudogene. CDR3 length: 17 residues.

Ten or more counts support this clonotype. V usage is TRBV5-1 and J usage is TRBJ2-7; D may match TRBD1 or TRBD2 (5 bases each). The V and J ends lost 5 bases and 5 bases respectively, with 14 bases between them. This CDR3 comprises 13 residues. Germline V gene lookup returns CDR1 SGHRS and CDR2 YFSETQ. DNA for the CDR3: TGCGCCAGCAGTTTAATGGGGGTTGACGAGCAGTACGTC. It codes for CASSLMGVDEQYV.

At least ten counts were recorded for this clonotype. This chain links TRBV5-3 with TRBJ1-2, with unresolved D. TRBV5-3 is designated an ORF whose function remains uncertain. The CDR3 length is 16 residues. V lost 7 bases and J lost 4, with 23 bases in between. CDR3 bases: TGTGCCAGAGCCAAGTCAGTGGTGAGAAAGACCTATGGCTACACCTTC. It translates to CARAKSVVRKTYGYTF.

This clonotype has only one observation. This could be a read error, since a much larger clone is one nucleotide away. The genes are TRBV10-1 and TRBJ1-2, with no clear D. Germline-derived CDR1 and CDR2 are WNHNN and SYGVQD (reference sequence). This CDR3 has 17 residues. CDR3 DNA: TGCGCCAGCAGTGATGCCGGAAGATCGCGAAAGACCTATGGCTGCACCTTC. Residues: CASSDAGRSRKTYGCTF.

A remark on this clonotype: With a far larger clone one base away, a read error is the likely cause. The gene calls are TRBV12-3 or TRBV12-4 and TRBJ2-5; maybe TRBD2 (5 bases). The last part of the DNA fits TRBJ2-7 better; the J call may be wrong. The CDR3 is made up of 13 amino acids. The CDR3 sequence is CASNFGEADEQYF. CDR3 bases: TGTGCCAGCAACTTCGGGGAAGCGGACGAGCAGTACTTC.

As concerns this clonotype: This may arise from a read error, as a much more abundant clone is one base away. The V and J genes are TRBV2 and TRBJ2-1; D is unresolved. CDR3 length: 12 residues. In germline, CDR1 is SNHLY, CDR2 FYNNEI. CDR3 sequence (DNA): TGTGCCAGTATTATCAGCCAGCATGAGCGGTTCTTC. Translated: CASIISQHERFF.

This clonotype has at least ten counts. CDR3 residues: CASSPTGTYNSPLHF. The DNA of the CDR3 is TGTGCCAGTAGCCCGACAGGGACCTATAATTCACCCCTCCACTTT. The chain has TRBV19 and TRBJ1-6, with 7 bases identical to TRBD1. This CDR3 has 15 amino acids. Germline V gives CDR1 LNHDA, CDR2 SQIVND (reference sequence). J gave up 2 bases and V 6 bases, and 4 bases lay outside the gene matches.

On this clonotype: A much bigger clone sits one base away, suggesting this may be a read error. The J gene is TRBJ1-2, the V gene TRBV6-2 or TRBV6-3, with D maybe TRBD1 (5 bases). Germline loops: CDR1 MNHEY, CDR2 SVGEGT. There are 15 residues in the CDR3. CDR3 protein: CASSYSSQGFYGCTF. The DNA for the CDR3 is TGTGCCAGCAGTTACTCGAGTCAGGGTTTCTATGGCTGCACCTTC.

Ten or more counts support this clonotype. V gene TRBV12-3 or TRBV12-4 combines with J gene TRBJ1-2; maybe TRBD1 (5 bases). The CDR3 covers 12 residues. V lost 5 bases and J 2 bases, leaving 6 bases between the germline ends. CDR3 nucleotides: TGTGCCAGCAGTCGACAGAACTATGGCTACACCTTC. It codes for CASSRQNYGYTF.

This chain uses TRBV4-3 with TRBJ2-6; no clear D gene. V dropped 5 bases and J dropped 5 bases, with 25 bases sitting between them. Germline lookup yields CDR1 LGHNA and CDR2 YSLEER. This CDR3 has 19 residues. The CDR3 DNA reads TGCGCCAGCAGCAGGGATGATAGGACGTCACAAAGTCGGGCCAACGTCCTGACTTTC. Its translation: CASSRDDRTSQSRANVLTF.

Of note for this clonotype: A junction boundary mismatches the germline segment, possibly from a read error. This sequence joins TRBV15 and TRBJ2-1; 7 nucleotides match TRBD1. The germline V gene has CDR1 LNHNV and CDR2 YYDKDF (reference sequence). CDR3 length equals 14 residues. Here the CDR3 DNA reads TGTGCCAACAGCAGAGGACAGGTTGGCAATGAGCAGTTCTTC. This encodes CANSRGQVGNEQFF.

This clonotype was seen at least ten times. The chain combines TRBV11-3 with TRBJ1-2; D gene ambiguous. Germline CDR1 reads SGHNT; CDR2 reads YENEEA. This CDR3 spans 17 amino acids. V gave up 5 bases and J gave up 4 bases, with 23 bases separating them. The CDR3 DNA reads TGTGCCAGCAGCCCCGCTTGCGATCTCGGAAAGACCTATGGCTACACCTTC. It specifies CASSPACDLGKTYGYTF.

This clonotype appeared many times. The chain carries TRBV25-1 and TRBJ1-2; D not resolved. The CDR3 is made up of 17 amino acids. Per germline, CDR1 MGHDK and CDR2 SYGVNS. The ends were cut back, 5 bases at V and 4 bases at J, with 23 bases in the middle. The CDR3 spells CASSRKVELGKTYGYTF. Written as DNA, the CDR3 is TGTGCCAGCAGTCGCAAAGTAGAACTGGGAAAGACCTATGGCTACACCTTC.

With respect to this clonotype: A read error is possible here, since a much larger clone lies one base away. The V gene is TRBV2, the J gene TRBJ2-7; TRBD1 matches 7 bases. Germline V gene lookup returns CDR1 SNHLY and CDR2 FYNNEI. The CDR3 has 14 residues. DNA of the CDR3: TGTGCCAGCAGGATTAGGGACAGCTCCTACGAGCAGCACTTC. Translating it yields CASRIRDSSYEQHF.

This clonotype has a count of ten or more. The J gene is TRBJ2-7, the V gene TRBV7-2, with D tentatively TRBD1 (5 bases). Germline CDR1 is SGHTA and CDR2 is FQGNSA. The V and J ends lost 4 bases and 0 bases respectively, with 10 bases between them. The CDR3 sequence is 14 residues long. This chain's CDR3 is CASSWGGISYEQYF. The CDR3 DNA reads TGTGCCAGCAGCTGGGGCGGTATCTCCTACGAGCAGTACTTC. The complete variable domain, with remaining parts taken from reference TRBV7-2 and TRBJ2-7, reads GAGVSQSPSNKVTEKGKDVELRCDPISGHTALYWYRQSLGQGLEFLIYFQGNSAPDKSGLPSDRFSAERTGGSVSTLTIQRTQQEDSAVYLCASSWGGISYEQYFGPGTRLTVT.

This clonotype was seen only a few times. V and J are TRBV11-2 and TRBJ2-3; D unclear. This CDR3 contains 13 residues. Germline V CDR1 and CDR2: SGHAT, FQNNGV. The CDR3 DNA reads TGTGCTACCTCCCAGCCTAGCACAGATACGCAGTATTTT. This codes for CATSQPSTDTQYF.

This clonotype was found once. A much more abundant neighbour one base away suggests this may be a read error. The V gene is TRBV7-2, the J gene TRBJ1-2; D uncertain. The germline V gene has CDR1 SGHTA and CDR2 FQGNSA. Trimming removed 5 bases at V and 6 bases at J, with 10 bases between. This CDR3 contains 12 residues. As DNA, the CDR3 is TGTGCCAGCAGCATGGGCGACCATGGCTACACCTTC. Amino acids: CASSMGDHGYTF.

This rearrangement joins TRBV20-1 to TRBJ2-3; 8 positions agree with TRBD1. This CDR3 is 13 amino acids long. Germline CDR1 is DFQATT and CDR2 is SNEGSKA (reference sequence). The chain's CDR3 is CRIGQGSTDTQYF. DNA of the CDR3: TGCAGAATAGGACAGGGTAGCACAGATACGCAGTATTTT.

Remarks on this clonotype: A much larger clone sits a single nucleotide away, making a read error possible. V and J are TRBV5-5 and TRBJ1-2, with D unclear. Per the germline V gene, CDR1 is SGHKS and CDR2 is YYEKEE (reference sequence). V gave up 7 bases and J gave up 4 bases, with 23 bases separating them. The CDR3 is 16 residues long. The CDR3, as DNA: TGTGCCAGCTTTTCGCTTGTCTTGCGAAAGACCTATGGCTACACCTTC. Amino acid sequence: CASFSLVLRKTYGYTF. Combining the CDR3 with reference TRBV5-5 and TRBJ1-2 gives the whole variable domain DAGVTQSPTHLIKTRGQQVTLRCSPISGHKSVSWYQQVLGQGPQFIFQYYEKEERGRGNFPDRFSARQFPNYSSELNVNALLLGDSALYLCASFSLVLRKTYGYTFGSGTRLTVV.

This clonotype was found many times. The rearrangement links TRBV13 to TRBJ2-1; the D call may be TRBD1 or TRBD2 (5 bases each). Trimming took off 5 bases at V and 5 bases at J, with 13 bases between the two ends. The CDR3 is 14 residues long. Germline CDR1 is PRHDT and CDR2 is FYEKMQ (reference sequence). CDR3 region: CASSRFRDHNEQFF. CDR3 coding DNA: TGTGCCAGCAGCCGATTCCGGGACCACAATGAGCAGTTCTTC.

As regards this clonotype: Possible read error: a much larger clone is one base away. The V gene is TRBV9, the J gene TRBJ2-5; no clear D. Germline lookup yields CDR1 SGDLS and CDR2 YYNGEE. V was trimmed by 7 bases and J by 1 base, leaving 14 bases between them. The CDR3 is 14 residues long. CDR3 residues: CASGPGPTQETQYF. In nucleotides, the CDR3 is TGTGCCAGCGGCCCCGGACCAACCCAAGAGACCCAGTACTTC.

The rearrangement links TRBV14 to TRBJ2-3, with 7 nucleotides matching TRBD2. The CDR3 loop spans 15 amino acids. Per germline, CDR1 SGHDN and CDR2 FVKESK. V lost 3 bases to trimming and J lost 6 bases; unmatched junction nucleotides: 9. CDR3 loop: CASSHTGRSADTQYF. In DNA, the CDR3 is TGTGCCAGCAGCCATACCGGGAGGTCGGCCGATACGCAGTATTTT. Full variable domain (outside the CDR3, taken from reference TRBV14 and TRBJ2-3): EAGVTQFPSHSVIEKGQTVTLRCDPISGHDNLYWYRRVMGKEIKFLLHFVKESKQDESGMPNNRFLAERTGGTYSTLKVQPAELEDSGVYFCASSHTGRSADTQYFGPGTRLTVL.

This clonotype was seen many times. The rearrangement joins TRBV5-5 to TRBJ1-4; no clear D gene. Germline V CDR1 and CDR2: SGHKS, YYEKEE (reference sequence). Trimming removed 0 bases from V and 5 bases from J, with 11 bases in between. This CDR3 is built from 15 residues. This chain's CDR3 is CASSLEIGPNEKLFF. CDR3 sequence (DNA): TGTGCCAGCAGCTTGGAAATAGGTCCCAATGAAAAACTGTTTTTT.

This clonotype was seen a handful of times. This chain links TRBV7-6 with TRBJ2-1; D is undetermined. V was shortened by 5 bases and J by 5 bases, with 7 bases between the two germline ends. The CDR3 extends over 12 amino acids. Looked up from germline, CDR1 is SGHVS and CDR2 is FNYEAQ. The CDR3 sequence: CASSLADNEQFF. The CDR3 region has the DNA TGTGCCAGCAGCCTCGCAGACAATGAGCAGTTCTTC.

This clonotype has just a few counts. The rearrangement uses TRBV28 and TRBJ2-5, with TRBD2 matching over 8 bases. V lost 7 bases and J lost 4; bases outside the gene matches: 8. Germline V gene sequence: CDR1 MDHEN, CDR2 SYDVKM. The CDR3 loop spans 14 amino acids. In nucleotides, the CDR3 is TGTGCCAGCAAGCCTAGCGGGTACTTAGAGACCCAGTACTTC. Amino acids: CASKPSGYLETQYF.